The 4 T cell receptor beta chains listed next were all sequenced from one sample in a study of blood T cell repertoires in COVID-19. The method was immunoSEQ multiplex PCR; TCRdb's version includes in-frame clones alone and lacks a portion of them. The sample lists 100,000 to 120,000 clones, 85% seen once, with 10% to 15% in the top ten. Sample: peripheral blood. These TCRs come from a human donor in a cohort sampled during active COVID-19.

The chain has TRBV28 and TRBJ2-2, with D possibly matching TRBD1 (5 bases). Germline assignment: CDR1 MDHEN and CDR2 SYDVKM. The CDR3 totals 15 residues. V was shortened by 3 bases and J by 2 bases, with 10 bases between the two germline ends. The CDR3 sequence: CASSLGQENTGELFF. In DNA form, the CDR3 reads TGTGCCAGCAGTTTGGGGCAGGAAAACACCGGGGAGCTGTTTTTT.

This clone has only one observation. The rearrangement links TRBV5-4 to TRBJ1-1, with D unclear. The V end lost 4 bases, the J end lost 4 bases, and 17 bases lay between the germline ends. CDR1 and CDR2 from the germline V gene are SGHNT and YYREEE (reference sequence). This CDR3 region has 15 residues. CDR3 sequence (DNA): TGTGCCAGCAGCGAGAGAGTCGGGAGGTCCACTGAAGCTTTCTTT. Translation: CASSERVGRSTEAFF.

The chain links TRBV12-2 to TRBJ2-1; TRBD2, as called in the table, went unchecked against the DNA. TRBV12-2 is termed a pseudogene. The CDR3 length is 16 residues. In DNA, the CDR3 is TGTGCAAGTCGTTCCGAGACTAGATCAGCCTACAATGAGCAGTTCTTC. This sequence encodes CASRSETRSAYNEQFF.

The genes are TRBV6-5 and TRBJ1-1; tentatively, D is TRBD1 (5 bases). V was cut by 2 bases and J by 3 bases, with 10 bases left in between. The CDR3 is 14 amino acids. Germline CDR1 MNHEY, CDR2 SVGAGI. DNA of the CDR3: TGTGCCAGCAGTTACCACGGGGGGGACACTGAAGCTTTCTTT. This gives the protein CASSYHGGDTEAFF.